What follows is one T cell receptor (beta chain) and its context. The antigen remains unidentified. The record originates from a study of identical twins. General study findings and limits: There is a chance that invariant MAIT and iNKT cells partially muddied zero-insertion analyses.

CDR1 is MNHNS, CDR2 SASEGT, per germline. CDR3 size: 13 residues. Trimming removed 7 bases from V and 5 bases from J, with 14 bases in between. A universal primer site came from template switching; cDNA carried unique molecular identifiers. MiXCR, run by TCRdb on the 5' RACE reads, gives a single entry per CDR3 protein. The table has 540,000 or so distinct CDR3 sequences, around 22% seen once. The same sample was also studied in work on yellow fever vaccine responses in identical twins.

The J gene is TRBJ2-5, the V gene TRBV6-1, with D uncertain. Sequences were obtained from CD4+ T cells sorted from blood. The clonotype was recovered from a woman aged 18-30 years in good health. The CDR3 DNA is TGTGCCAGCACCCGTGGGCAGGTGGAGACCCAGTACTTC. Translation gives CASTRGQVETQYF.